A selection of T cell receptor beta chains follows, all from one sample in a study of CD8 T cells in ankylosing spondylitis. TCRdb reanalysed the 5' RACE reads using MiXCR and keeps one entry per CDR3 protein. The sample carries some 840,000 distinct CDR3 sequences, roughly 12% recorded once. What was sequenced was blood, either unsorted or a sorted T cell fraction (not recorded which). These receptors all come from a male donor with ankylosing spondylitis. The CDR3 runs from the conserved cysteine through the conserved F or W. Fields, in order: V gene, J gene, D gene, clone size, CDR3 protein, CDR3 DNA. D genes are given only for firm matches. Some rows mark clone size as missing; the rest say once, few, many or name a class of expanded clone.

>TRBV5-1|TRBJ1-1|TRBD1|many
CASSWGRSSRGLDTEAFF
TGCGCCAGCAGCTGGGGCAGGTCATCGAGGGGGCTGGACACTGAAGCTTTCTTT
>TRBV15|TRBJ1-1|TRBD1|NA
CATSQGQRTEAFF
TGTGCCACCAGCCAGGGACAGAGGACTGAAGCTTTCTTT
>TRBV7-2|TRBJ1-1|NA|few
CASSPQAGLEAFF
TGTGCCAGCAGCCCCCAGGCGGGCCTTGAAGCTTTCTTT
>TRBV20-1|TRBJ2-5|NA|NA
CSVADVSGETQYF
TGCAGTGTTGCCGACGTCAGTGGAGAGACCCAGTACTTC
>TRBV24-1|TRBJ2-1|NA|few
CATSAFDSLLYNEQFF
TGTGCCACCAGTGCCTTTGACAGCTTGCTATACAATGAGCAGTTCTTC
>TRBV4-3|TRBJ2-7|NA|few
CASSQDWGSYEQYF
TGCGCCAGCAGCCAAGATTGGGGCTCCTACGAGCAGTACTTC
>TRBV10-1|TRBJ2-5|TRBD1|NA
CASSETGTGRETQYF
TGCGCCAGCAGTGAAACCGGGACAGGGCGAGAGACCCAGTACTTC
>TRBV27|TRBJ1-1|NA|many
CASSLSGGEAFF
TGTGCCAGCTCGCTTTCAGGAGGTGAAGCTTTCTTT
>TRBV12-3/TRBV12-4|TRBJ1-1|NA|few
CASSFRYEAFF
TGTGCCAGCAGTTTCAGATATGAAGCTTTCTTT
>TRBV20-1|TRBJ1-3|NA|many
CSARRDGSGNTIYF
TGCAGTGCTAGGAGGGACGGCTCTGGAAACACCATATATTTT
>TRBV5-1|TRBJ2-3|NA|few
CASSSLPLRDGADTQYF
TGCGCCAGCAGCTCCTTACCATTAAGGGATGGCGCAGATACGCAGTATTTT
>TRBV20-1|TRBJ2-7|TRBD1|few
CSALTGEIYEQYF
TGCAGTGCCTTGACAGGGGAAATTTACGAGCAGTACTTC
>TRBV11-2|TRBJ2-1|TRBD2|NA
CASSPTFTGGPSYNEQFF
TGTGCCAGCAGCCCAACCTTCACGGGGGGGCCTTCCTACAATGAGCAGTTCTTC
>TRBV29-1|TRBJ2-1|NA|many
CSADERRSSYNEQFF
TGCAGCGCAGACGAGCGGCGTAGCTCCTACAATGAGCAGTTCTTC
>TRBV20-1|TRBJ1-1|TRBD1|NA
CSARGPGTGRVWTEAFF
TGCAGTGCTAGAGGACCCGGGACAGGACGTGTTTGGACTGAAGCTTTCTTT
>TRBV5-5|TRBJ1-2|NA|NA
CASSLGASYGYTF
TGTGCCAGCAGCTTGGGCGCCTCCTATGGCTACACCTTC
>TRBV18|TRBJ1-3|NA|NA
CASSPMGVNSGNTIYF
TGTGCCAGCTCACCTATGGGGGTCAACTCTGGAAACACCATATATTTT
>TRBV30|TRBJ1-1|NA|NA
CAWSVQGHTEAFF
TGTGCCTGGAGTGTACAAGGTCACACTGAAGCTTTCTTT
>TRBV28|TRBJ2-2|TRBD2|NA
CASSPISGRGTGELFF
TGTGCCAGCAGTCCAATAAGCGGGAGGGGGACCGGGGAGCTGTTTTTT
>TRBV6-5|TRBJ2-3|NA|NA
CASSSLWGTDTQYF
TGTGCCAGCAGTTCCTTATGGGGCACAGATACGCAGTATTTT
>TRBV2|TRBJ2-1|TRBD1|many
CASSTRQGRYNEQFF
TGTGCCAGCAGTACGCGACAGGGACGGTACAATGAGCAGTTCTTC
>TRBV20-1|TRBJ2-5|NA|NA
CSASPWSKGRETQYF
TGCAGTGCTAGCCCCTGGAGTAAAGGGAGAGAGACCCAGTACTTC
>TRBV24-1|TRBJ1-2|NA|few
CATSDSGYGYTF
TGTGCCACCAGTGATTCAGGGTATGGCTACACCTTC
>TRBV5-1|TRBJ1-5|NA|few
CASSLLGVGQPQHF
TGCGCCAGCAGCTTGTTGGGGGTCGGGCAGCCCCAGCATTTT
>TRBV5-1|TRBJ2-1|TRBD2|NA
CASSVASGLRAYNEQFF
TGCGCCAGCAGTGTGGCTAGCGGGTTACGGGCCTACAATGAGCAGTTCTTC
>TRBV29-1|TRBJ2-1|NA|few
CSVLADSAYNEQFF
TGCAGCGTTCTCGCGGACAGCGCCTACAATGAGCAGTTCTTC
>TRBV20-1|TRBJ2-5|TRBD2|few
CSARGASGSQETQYF
TGCAGTGCCCGGGGAGCTAGCGGGAGTCAAGAGACCCAGTACTTC
>TRBV6-5|TRBJ2-1|NA|many
CASSSPNLDEQFF
TGTGCCAGCAGTTCCCCTAACCTGGATGAGCAGTTCTTC
>TRBV12-3/TRBV12-4|TRBJ1-2|NA|many
CASSLGRTNYGYTF
TGTGCCAGCAGTTTGGGCAGAACTAACTATGGCTACACCTTC
>TRBV6-5|TRBJ2-3|NA|NA
CASSWQESTDTQYF
TGTGCCAGCAGTTGGCAGGAGTCCACAGATACGCAGTATTTT
>TRBV24-1|TRBJ2-5|TRBD1|few
CATSSRQGYQETQYF
TGTGCCACCAGTTCGAGACAGGGCTACCAAGAGACCCAGTACTTC
>TRBV20-1|TRBJ2-3|NA|many
CSARPSTDTQYF
TGCAGTGCTAGGCCCAGCACAGATACGCAGTATTTT
>TRBV20-1|TRBJ2-2|NA|NA
CSASRGWNTGELFF
TGCAGTGCTAGTAGAGGCTGGAACACCGGGGAGCTGTTTTTT
>TRBV7-2|TRBJ2-7|NA|many
CASSRDLPLGYEQYF
TGTGCCAGCAGCCGGGACCTCCCGTTGGGTTACGAGCAGTACTTC
>TRBV28|TRBJ1-1|NA|few
CASSSGGLSEAFF
TGTGCCAGCAGTTCTGGGGGCTTATCTGAAGCTTTCTTT
>TRBV7-2|TRBJ1-5|NA|NA
CASSFDGENQPQHF
TGTGCCAGCAGCTTCGACGGCGAGAATCAGCCCCAGCATTTT
>TRBV12-3/TRBV12-4|TRBJ1-1|NA|many
CASSLGRGITEAFF
TGTGCCAGCAGTTTGGGTCGAGGGATCACTGAAGCTTTCTTT
>TRBV7-9|TRBJ2-5|NA|many
CASLRQETQYF
TGTGCCAGCCTTCGACAAGAGACCCAGTACTTC
>TRBV7-3|TRBJ1-1|NA|few
CASSSGAETEAFF
TGTGCCAGCAGTTCAGGGGCGGAAACTGAAGCTTTCTTT
>TRBV12-3/TRBV12-4|TRBJ2-3|NA|NA
CASSLEQDDAGDTQYF
TGTGCCAGCAGTTTAGAACAGGACGACGCAGGGGATACGCAGTATTTT
>TRBV7-7|TRBJ2-5|NA|few
CASSLVSPGIGTQYF
TGTGCTAGCAGCTTAGTTAGTCCCGGCATAGGGACCCAGTACTTC
>TRBV12-3/TRBV12-4|TRBJ2-7|TRBD1|few
CASSPGQGKTLFSYEQYF
TGTGCCAGCAGTCCGGGACAGGGTAAGACCCTCTTTTCCTACGAGCAGTACTTC
>TRBV5-1|TRBJ1-6|NA|NA
CASSRGGVAVGSNSPLHF
TGCGCCAGCAGCCGCGGGGGTGTGGCTGTCGGGAGTAATTCACCCCTCCACTTT
>TRBV20-1|TRBJ2-1|NA|NA
CSAKTGSGGDEQFF
TGCAGTGCTAAAACCGGGAGCGGCGGCGATGAGCAGTTCTTC
>TRBV5-6|TRBJ2-7|TRBD2|few
CASSPREGGKQYF
TGTGCCAGCAGCCCCCGGGAGGGGGGGAAGCAGTACTTC
>TRBV25-1|TRBJ2-3|TRBD1|NA
CASTPFRDRGTDTQYF
TGTGCCAGCACCCCCTTCCGGGACAGAGGCACAGATACGCAGTATTTT
>TRBV12-3/TRBV12-4|TRBJ1-5|NA|NA
CASSTGQPQHF
TGTGCCAGCAGCACCGGGCAGCCCCAGCATTTT
>TRBV6-1|TRBJ1-4|NA|few
CASSPRSSNEKLFF
TGTGCCAGCAGTCCCCGATCAAGTAATGAAAAACTGTTTTTT
>TRBV6-5|TRBJ2-2|NA|NA
CASITGLGNTGELFF
TGTGCCAGCATTACAGGGTTGGGGAACACCGGGGAGCTGTTTTTT
>TRBV27|TRBJ1-6|NA|NA
CASSFGPSYARSPLHF
TGTGCCAGCAGTTTTGGTCCATCATACGCTCGTTCACCCCTCCACTTT